This entry lists 14 T cell receptor beta chains sequenced from one sample in a study of identical twins. TCRdb used MiXCR to reprocess the 5' RACE reads, holding one entry per CDR3 protein. Altogether 500,000 to 650,000 distinct CDR3 sequences are present, roughly 7.2% being singletons, with the ten largest covering roughly 1.6%. This sample was shared with a second study, whose subject was yellow fever vaccine responses in identical twins.

Sequenced material: PBMCs. Source of these receptors: a woman under 30 in good health.

This clonotype appeared once. The rearrangement links TRBV7-2 to TRBJ2-7, with unresolved D. The CDR3 runs to 13 residues. The V gene's germline CDR1 is SGHTA and CDR2 FQGNSA. V was shortened by 4 bases and J by 3 bases, with 10 bases between the two germline ends. DNA for the CDR3: TGTGCCAGCAGCTCACAGATTCTCTACGAGCAGTACTTC. Amino acids: CASSSQILYEQYF.

The table lists this clonotype with a count of one. It may be a read error: a sequence one base away is much more abundant. The chain recombines TRBV4-1 with TRBJ1-2; TRBD1 is a possible D gene (5 bases). CDR1 is MGHRA and CDR2 is YSYEKL in the germline V gene. The CDR3 extends over 15 amino acids. The CDR3 is CASSQDGQGSYSYTF. DNA for the CDR3: TGCGCCAGCAGCCAGGACGGGCAGGGATCCTATAGCTACACCTTC.

This clonotype has at least ten counts. The chain joins TRBV27 to TRBJ2-1; 13 nucleotides match TRBD2. V lost 0 bases and J lost 0; bases outside the gene matches: 5. Germline V gene lookup returns CDR1 MNHEY and CDR2 SMNVEV (reference sequence). The CDR3 has 19 residues. The CDR3: CASSLSTLAGGGSYNEQFF. In nucleotides, the CDR3 is TGTGCCAGCAGTTTATCAACACTAGCGGGAGGGGGCTCCTACAATGAGCAGTTCTTC.

The V gene is TRBV7-9, the J gene TRBJ2-7; 9 nucleotides align to TRBD2. In germline, CDR1 is SEHNR, CDR2 FQNEAQ (reference sequence). The CDR3 length is 15 residues. V lost 4 bases, J lost 3 bases, and 7 bases stayed unmatched. The CDR3 DNA is TGTGCCAGCAGCTCCCGGACTAGCGAGATCTACGAGCAGTACTTC. Its translation: CASSSRTSEIYEQYF.

This clonotype was recorded many times. This chain links TRBV4-1 with TRBJ2-1; 7 bases fit TRBD2. The V segment lost 10 bases and the J segment 6 bases; nucleotides outside the gene matches: 6. The CDR3 extends over 12 amino acids. Germline CDR1 and CDR2: MGHRA and YSYEKL. The CDR3 coding sequence is TGCGCCACCGGCGGGGGTACCAATGAGCAGTTCTTC. This gives the protein CATGGGTNEQFF.

This clonotype was observed at least ten times. The rearrangement joins TRBV29-1 to TRBJ2-1, with 14 bases fitting TRBD2. The germline CDR1 and CDR2 sequences are SQVTM and ANQGSEA. This CDR3 contains 15 residues. Trimming removed 7 bases from V and 0 bases from J; junction bases left unmatched: 2. The chain's CDR3 is CSAGTSGSSYNEQFF. CDR3 in DNA: TGCAGCGCAGGGACTAGCGGGAGCTCCTACAATGAGCAGTTCTTC.

This clonotype appeared many times. The chain recombines TRBV12-3 or TRBV12-4 with TRBJ2-1, with 13 bases matching TRBD2. J gave up 5 bases and V 6 bases, and 1 base lay outside the gene matches. The CDR3 runs to 14 residues. CDR3 coding DNA: TGTGCCAGCAGACTAGCGGGAGGGGACAATGAGCAGTTCTTC. Its protein product is CASRLAGGDNEQFF.

The sample holds many counts of this clonotype. V and J are TRBV5-1 and TRBJ1-5; D is perhaps TRBD1 (5 bases). Trimming pared 0 bases from V and 3 bases from J, leaving 16 bases between. Looked up from germline, CDR1 is SGHRS and CDR2 is YFSETQ. The length of the CDR3 is 17 residues. The DNA for the CDR3 is TGCGCCAGCAGCTTGGAGGGGATCTTAAACCCCAATCAGCCCCAGCATTTT. Translation gives CASSLEGILNPNQPQHF.

There are a few counts of this clonotype. The chain uses TRBV19 and TRBJ1-6; no clear D. CDR3 size: 16 residues. Between the trimmed V and J ends, which lost 6 bases and 5 bases, there was a span of 17 bases. The germline CDR1 and CDR2 sequences are LNHDA and SQIVND (reference sequence). The CDR3 sequence is CASRETTPADNSPLHF. The DNA of the CDR3 is TGTGCCAGTAGGGAGACTACACCCGCGGATAATTCACCCCTCCACTTT. The whole variable domain, remainder taken from reference TRBV19 and TRBJ1-6, is DGGITQSPKYLFRKEGQNVTLSCEQNLNHDAMYWYRQDPGQGLRLIYYSQIVNDFQKGDIAEGYSVSREKKESFPLTVTSAQKNPTAFYLCASRETTPADNSPLHFGNGTRLTVT.

This clonotype occurred a few times. This chain joins TRBV20-1 and TRBJ2-1; D unclear. Germline CDR1 and CDR2: DFQATT and SNEGSKA (reference sequence). With 6 bases removed from V and 7 bases from J, the gap between germline ends came to 7 bases. CDR3 length equals 10 residues. The CDR3 DNA reads TGCAGTGCCGCCAGAAATGAGCAGTTCTTC. This translates into CSAARNEQFF.

This chain links TRBV7-8 with TRBJ1-6; no clear D. V dropped 2 bases and J dropped 9 bases, with 11 bases sitting between them. Germline V gene sequence: CDR1 SGHVS, CDR2 FQNEAQ. The CDR3 spans 14 residues. DNA for the CDR3: TGTGCCAGCAGCTTAATCGGGTTGAGTTCACCCCTCCACTTT. Protein: CASSLIGLSSPLHF.

This clonotype was counted only a few times. The genes are TRBV5-1 and TRBJ2-5, with a tentative D call TRBD2 (7 bases). CDR3 length: 13 amino acids. Trimming took 4 bases from V and 9 from J, leaving 16 bases between them. Germline loops: CDR1 SGHRS, CDR2 YFSETQ. The CDR3 coding sequence is TGCGCCAGCAGCGAGGGGGGGGTCCGTCCCCAGTACTTC. The encoded protein is CASSEGGVRPQYF.

In this sample, this clonotype turned up many times. The CDR3 spells CASSVTGLAANEQFF. For the CDR3, the DNA is TGTGCCAGCAGCGTGACGGGACTAGCGGCCAATGAGCAGTTCTTC. The rearrangement joins TRBV9 to TRBJ2-1, with TRBD2 identical over 11 bases. This CDR3 spans 15 amino acids. Germline CDR1 reads SGDLS; CDR2 reads YYNGEE. Germline trimming cut 2 bases from V and 6 bases from J; bases unmatched to any gene: 4.

This clonotype was seen at least ten times. This chain links TRBV5-1 with TRBJ2-5; tentative D call: TRBD2 (5 bases). The CDR3 contains 14 residues. Germline V lookup: CDR1 SGHRS, CDR2 YFSETQ. Trimming removed 5 bases at V and 5 bases at J, with 16 bases between. DNA of the CDR3: TGCGCCAGCAGGAGGGCGTACACCAGCGAGACCCAGTACTTC. It translates to CASRRAYTSETQYF.